Many counts were recorded for the clone carrying this TCR beta chain. Its antigen remains unidentified. The record originates from a study of regulatory T cells in long-lasting Graves disease. Study conclusions and caveats: Sharing of public clonotypes was greater in persistent patients (over 2,500) than in new patients (roughly 970).

Time point meaning: newly diagnosed GD, antithyroid drugs for less than 3 months. RNA extracted from PBMCs served as the sequencing template. Graves' disease diagnoses used American Thyroid Association guidelines. CDR3-region Arm-PCR and iRepertoire HTBI primers produced the TCR beta libraries. MiXCR was run by TCRdb on the multiplex PCR reads, yielding one entry per CDR3 protein. The sample includes 400,000 to 500,000 distinct CDR3 sequences, approximately 15% of them seen just once. The junction had 7 bases not matched to a gene; V was cut back by 4 bases and J by 7 bases. The CDR3 spans 13 residues. Germline values: CDR1 SGHAT, CDR2 FQNNGV. This sample also appeared in a second study, on T cells in Graves' hyperthyroidism and ophthalmopathy. This second report adds: Uncontrolled infection, other autoimmune disease, pregnancy or lactation disqualified patients from enrolment. Diagnosis rested on symptoms, serum thyroxine and TRAb, thyroid ultrasound, and orbital computed tomography.

Specimen: peripheral blood mononuclear cells (PBMCs), collected at new diagnosis, from a patient treated with antithyroid drugs. This clonotype was obtained from a middle-aged woman with Graves disease. The chain joins TRBV11-2 to TRBJ2-7; 7 nucleotides align to TRBD2. CDR3 sequence: CASSSGWGGEQYF. The CDR3 bases are TGTGCCAGCAGCTCCGGCTGGGGGGGGGAGCAGTACTTC. Full variable domain (rest looked up from reference TRBV11-2 and TRBJ2-7): EAGVAQSPRYKIIEKRQSVAFWCNPISGHATLYWYQQILGQGPKLLIQFQNNGVVDDSQLPKDRFSAERLKGVDSTLKIQPAKLEDSAVYLCASSSGWGGEQYFGPGTRLTVT.